The present T cell receptor beta chain was sequenced within a study of early T cells in non-severe SARS-CoV-2 infection. Across the study: Sequencing of bulk RNA from unsorted whole blood was done, without chain pairing.

Unique molecular identifier tags were affixed to discrete cDNA molecules. Each CDR3 protein gets one entry after TCRdb re-called the 5' RACE reads with MiXCR. The top ten clones hold about 13% of a sample with 30,000 to 40,000 distinct CDR3 sequences, roughly 7.1% of them seen once. This clonotype was recorded a few times. Antigen unknown. Study findings and constraints: The study's VDJdb matching favored anti-spike CD8 responses and missed private and CD4 specificities.

The CDR3 is 12 amino acids. V was pared by 6 bases and J by 0 bases, with 9 bases between. CDR1 DFQATT and CDR2 SNEGSKA come from the germline V gene (reference sequence). Sequences were derived from whole blood, sampled at baseline. The TCR was taken from an adult who was a healthcare worker with PCR-confirmed SARS-CoV-2 infection or an uninfected control (not recorded which). The chain recombines TRBV20-1 with TRBJ2-7; D ambiguous. The CDR3, as DNA: TGCAGTGCACCTCGGGCCTCCTACGAGCAGTACTTC. Protein sequence: CSAPRASYEQYF.